This T cell receptor (beta chain) appears in the sequencing data of a study of vaccination effects on CD4 cells after COVID-19. In the ViraFEST assay, antigen-specific CD4+ clonotypes were identified by expansion after peptide-pool stimulation. It was after approximately 11 days of culture that CD4+ T cells were isolated. All study participants received two doses of BNT162b2 or mRNA-1273 vaccine. Having tested negative for nucleocapsid antibodies, the vaccine recipients showed no prior SARS-CoV-2 infection. The CDR3 sequence is 15 residues long. Deletions cut 3 bases from V and 1 base from J, with 12 bases between. Germline CDR1 is KGHSH and CDR2 is LQKENI. Some clones are missing from TCRdb's copy, which holds only in-frame ones; the method was immunoSEQ multiplex PCR. Among approximately 30,000 clones listed, roughly 86% were seen once. Concerning this clone: Antigen specificity is unknown.

This sequence joins TRBV18 and TRBJ1-1, with D maybe TRBD1 (5 bases). Sample: CD4+ T cells from PBMCs cultured with HCoV-NL63 spike peptides, taken after COVID-19 vaccination. The origin of this receptor is a human donor who received a COVID-19 vaccine. Some clones in this sample may be carry-over from other donors' samples. The chain's CDR3 is CASSPSPTANTEAFF. CDR3 bases: TGTGCCAGCTCACCGAGCCCGACAGCGAACACTGAAGCTTTCTTT.